What follows are 22 T cell receptor beta chains derived from one specimen sequenced in a study of STAT3 mutations in large granular lymphocyte leukemia. Sequencing was performed with immunoSEQ multiplex PCR; in TCRdb, only in-frame clones are kept and a portion is missing. The table lists around 17,000 clones, roughly four fifths of them singletons. No cognate antigen is known for these TCRs. Study results and limitations: Every T-cell large granular lymphocyte leukemia patient had at least one immunodominant TCR beta clonotype.

Sequenced: peripheral blood mononuclear cells. The receptor set was obtained from a man aged 45-65 years with T-cell large granular lymphocyte leukemia. Some clones in this sample may be carry-over from other donors' samples.

The V call is TRBV7-6, the J call TRBJ2-3, with D unresolved. Trimming took off 4 bases at V and 1 base at J, with 9 bases between the two ends. The CDR3 spans 14 residues. Per the germline V gene, CDR1 is SGHVS and CDR2 is FNYEAQ. The CDR3 sequence: CASSSRQRTDTQYF. The CDR3 coding sequence is TGTGCCAGCAGCTCAAGACAACGCACAGATACGCAGTATTTT.

V usage is TRBV7-9 and J usage is TRBJ1-1, with D possibly being TRBD1 (6 bases). The length of the CDR3 is 13 residues. Germline loops: CDR1 SEHNR, CDR2 FQNEAQ (reference sequence). V was clipped by 0 bases and J by 5 bases, with 7 bases between them. The CDR3 loop reads CASSLAGTTEAFF. CDR3 coding DNA: TGTGCCAGCAGCTTAGCGGGGACAACTGAAGCTTTCTTT.

This sequence joins TRBV5-1 and TRBJ1-4; D gene uncertain. The V gene lost 4 bases and the J gene lost 6 bases, with 19 bases spanning the gap. This CDR3 has 16 amino acids. CDR1 is SGHRS and CDR2 is YFSETQ in the germline V gene. The CDR3 region has the DNA TGCGCCAGCAGCCCCCGGGCGGCGGATGGACATGAAAAACTGTTTTTT. Translation: CASSPRAADGHEKLFF.

The rearrangement joins TRBV5-8 to TRBJ1-2; D may be TRBD1 (6 bases). V dropped 6 bases and J dropped 7 bases, with 13 bases sitting between them. Germline V CDR1 and CDR2: SGHTS, YDEGEE. The CDR3 totals 12 residues. The CDR3 here is CASTRGVIGYTF. CDR3 DNA sequence: TGTGCCAGCACCAGGGGCGTTATTGGCTACACCTTC.

The rearrangement uses TRBV19 and TRBJ2-6; unclear D gene. Trimming removed 0 bases from V and 0 bases from J, with 6 bases in between. This CDR3 is built from 16 residues. Per germline, CDR1 LNHDA and CDR2 SQIVND (reference sequence). The CDR3 sequence is CASSIDSSSGANVLTF. The CDR3 bases are TGTGCCAGTAGTATAGACTCCAGCTCTGGGGCCAACGTCCTGACTTTC.

The chain is built from TRBV7-8 and TRBJ1-5; tentatively, D is TRBD1 (5 bases). Trimming shortened V by 1 base and J by 0 bases, and 7 bases separated the two germline ends. The CDR3 covers 15 residues. Germline V gene lookup returns CDR1 SGHVS and CDR2 FQNEAQ. CDR3 nucleotide sequence: TGTGCCAGCAGCTTAGGGACAATTAGCAATCAGCCCCAGCATTTT. The encoded protein is CASSLGTISNQPQHF.

The genes are TRBV19 and TRBJ2-7; possibly TRBD2 for D (7 bases). CDR1 and CDR2 from the germline V gene are LNHDA and SQIVND (reference sequence). V dropped 6 bases and J dropped 4 bases, with 19 bases sitting between them. The CDR3 spans 15 residues. The CDR3 nucleotides are TGTGCCAGTAGCCCGTTTAGGGGGGGGGCGTACGAGCAGTACTTC. Residues: CASSPFRGGAYEQYF.

This clone is judged medium-sized. The chain is built from TRBV5-6 and TRBJ2-2; D is uncertain. The CDR3 is 13 residues long. V lost 5 bases to trimming and J lost 5 bases, with 10 bases between them. Germline V gives CDR1 SGHDT, CDR2 YYEEEE. CDR3 in amino acids: CASSFGFTGELFF. CDR3 nucleotides: TGTGCCAGCAGTTTCGGGTTTACCGGGGAGCTGTTTTTT.

V is TRBV5-1 and J is TRBJ1-5; 9 positions match TRBD1. Per the germline V gene, CDR1 is SGHRS and CDR2 is YFSETQ. The trim removed 5 bases at V and 6 bases at J, leaving 6 bases unmatched. This CDR3 has 14 residues. The CDR3 DNA follows: TGCGCCAGCAGGCCGGGACAGGGTAGTCAGCCCCAGCATTTT. It yields the protein CASRPGQGSQPQHF.

In this sample, this clone turned up a few times. The rearrangement uses TRBV7-9 and TRBJ2-1; weak D call: TRBD2 (6 bases). Germline V CDR1 and CDR2: SEHNR, FQNEAQ (reference sequence). V shed 3 bases and J shed 7 bases, with 13 bases lying between them. This CDR3 has 14 residues. The CDR3 nucleotides read TGTGCCAGCAGCTTGGTGACTAGTGGGAATGAGCAGTTCTTC. Translated: CASSLVTSGNEQFF.

In its sample, this clone was seen once. This sequence joins TRBV27 and TRBJ1-5; D gene unclear. V shed 5 bases and J shed 2 bases, with 10 bases lying between them. Germline values: CDR1 MNHEY, CDR2 SMNVEV (reference sequence). The CDR3 spans 14 residues. The CDR3 loop reads CASSPRQGNQPQHF. CDR3 bases: TGTGCCAGCAGTCCAAGGCAGGGCAATCAGCCCCAGCATTTT.

The chain recombines TRBV5-4 with TRBJ2-3; D remains ambiguous. The germline V and J ends were trimmed by 4 bases and 2 bases, with 14 bases remaining between them. Germline loops: CDR1 SGHNT, CDR2 YYREEE (reference sequence). CDR3 size: 15 residues. CDR3 residues: CASSHSDSPTDTQYF. In nucleotides, the CDR3 is TGTGCCAGCAGCCATTCAGATTCGCCCACAGATACGCAGTATTTT.

The V call is TRBV5-4, the J call TRBJ2-7; D gene ambiguous. V was shortened by 1 base and J by 3 bases, with 11 bases between the two germline ends. Germline V gene data show CDR1 as SGHNT and CDR2 as YYREEE (reference sequence). There are 14 residues in the CDR3. The CDR3 nucleotides are TGTGCCAGCAGCTTGTCCCAGACCCACTACGAGCAGTACTTC. Amino acid sequence: CASSLSQTHYEQYF. Full variable domain (rest looked up from reference TRBV5-4 and TRBJ2-7): ETGVTQSPTHLIKTRGQQVTLRCSSQSGHNTVSWYQQALGQGPQFIFQYYREEENGRGNFPPRFSGLQFPNYSSELNVNALELDDSALYLCASSLSQTHYEQYFGPGTRLTVT.

V and J are TRBV5-1 and TRBJ1-2, with 7 bases lining up with TRBD1. V was clipped by 0 bases and J by 7 bases; unmatched bases: 12. The CDR3 loop spans 16 amino acids. From germline, CDR1 is SGHRS and CDR2 YFSETQ. The chain's CDR3 is CASSLAGEGAQIGYTF. The CDR3 DNA is TGCGCCAGCAGCTTGGCCGGCGAGGGGGCGCAGATTGGCTACACCTTC.

This clone was detected only a few times. The rearrangement joins TRBV4-1 to TRBJ1-1, with D hard to call. The length of the CDR3 is 14 residues. Trimming cost V 0 bases and J 4 bases, with 9 bases left between them. The germline V gene has CDR1 MGHRA and CDR2 YSYEKL. The CDR3 sequence is CASSQDSRGTEAFF. The CDR3 DNA reads as TGCGCCAGCAGCCAAGACTCCCGGGGCACTGAAGCTTTCTTT.

This clone was observed a single time. This chain connects TRBV7-2 to TRBJ2-5; D not certain. This CDR3 is 14 amino acids long. Between the trimmed V and J ends, which lost 3 bases and 1 base, there was a span of 9 bases. Germline V gene lookup returns CDR1 SGHTA and CDR2 FQGNSA. Here the CDR3 reads CASSFRRSQETQYF. In DNA, the CDR3 is TGTGCCAGCAGCTTCCGGCGCTCCCAAGAGACCCAGTACTTC.

CDR3 coding DNA: TGTGCCAGCAGCTTGTACTCCGGACAAACCTACGAGCAGTACTTC. This encodes CASSLYSGQTYEQYF. The genes are TRBV5-5 and TRBJ2-7, with TRBD1 as a possible D gene (5 bases). The V end lost 1 base, the J end lost 2 bases, and 13 bases lay between the germline ends. The CDR3 totals 15 residues. The germline gives CDR1 SGHKS, CDR2 YYEKEE (reference sequence). Together with reference TRBV5-5 and TRBJ2-7, the CDR3 gives the full variable domain: DAGVTQSPTHLIKTRGQQVTLRCSPISGHKSVSWYQQVLGQGPQFIFQYYEKEERGRGNFPDRFSARQFPNYSSELNVNALLLGDSALYLCASSLYSGQTYEQYFGPGTRLTVT.

The chain recombines TRBV5-4 with TRBJ1-4; D ambiguous. This CDR3 has 15 amino acids. From germline, CDR1 is SGHNT and CDR2 YYREEE (reference sequence). Trimming shortened V by 0 bases and J by 3 bases, and 9 bases separated the two germline ends. The CDR3 reads CASSLDPNPNEKLFF. Written as DNA, the CDR3 is TGTGCCAGCAGCTTGGATCCAAACCCTAATGAAAAACTGTTTTTT.

V gene TRBV7-2 combines with J gene TRBJ2-7; the D gene is possibly TRBD2 (6 bases). V lost 2 bases, J lost 3 bases, and 11 bases lay in between. The germline CDR1 and CDR2 sequences are SGHTA and FQGNSA. CDR3 length equals 14 residues. The CDR3 loop reads CASSLTGSGYEQYF. The CDR3 DNA reads as TGTGCCAGCAGCTTAACCGGGAGTGGCTACGAGCAGTACTTC.

The chain employs TRBV5-8 and TRBJ2-2, with D possibly matching TRBD2 (5 bases). V lost 4 bases and J 2 bases, leaving 15 bases between the germline ends. This CDR3 has 16 amino acids. Germline V gene lookup returns CDR1 SGHTS and CDR2 YDEGEE. CDR3 sequence (DNA): TGTGCCAGCAGCGGACGGAAGCGGCAAAACACCGGGGAGCTGTTTTTT. This encodes CASSGRKRQNTGELFF.

The chain has TRBV20-1 and TRBJ1-2, with D maybe TRBD1 (5 bases). This CDR3 is 11 amino acids long. Looked up from germline, CDR1 is DFQATT and CDR2 is SNEGSKA (reference sequence). Trimming took 3 bases from V and 6 from J, leaving 8 bases between them. CDR3 nucleotides: TGCAGTGCTAGCCTGGGACATGGCTACACCTTC. Residues: CSASLGHGYTF.

This sequence joins TRBV5-6 and TRBJ2-3, with D unresolved. The V end lost 0 bases, the J end lost 0 bases, and 2 bases lay between the germline ends. Germline V gene lookup returns CDR1 SGHDT and CDR2 YYEEEE. The CDR3 runs 13 residues. CDR3 DNA: TGTGCCAGCAGCTTGGGCAGCACAGATACGCAGTATTTT. This encodes CASSLGSTDTQYF.